The rows below give T cell receptor beta chains drawn from one sample of a study of OX40 agonist ivuxolimab in advanced cancers. Libraries were prepared by immunoSEQ multiplex PCR; TCRdb keeps only in-frame clonotypes and omits some of them. Here the sample spans approximately 59,000 clones, over 80% being singletons. The sequenced sample was CD4+ or CD8+ T cells sorted from blood, obtained in a trial of the OX40 agonist ivuxolimab. The receptors stem from an adult with an advanced solid tumor such as melanoma, head and neck, liver or kidney cancer. The conserved cysteine and the conserved F or W are not part of the CDR3 here. Each record gives: D gene, V gene, clone size, CDR3 protein. The D gene is left open where the match is weak. Expanded clones are given a class, and other clones once, few, many or no size at all.

d_call: -; v_call: TRBV2; clone_size: -; cdr3_aa: ANQMDQETQY
d_call: -; v_call: TRBV6-5; clone_size: -; cdr3_aa: ASSRTAGNTIY
d_call: -; v_call: TRBV9; clone_size: -; cdr3_aa: ASSVSGATVSGNTIY
d_call: TRBD1; v_call: TRBV30; clone_size: once; cdr3_aa: AWSAWGSGGSYEQY
d_call: TRBD2; v_call: TRBV18; clone_size: -; cdr3_aa: ASSPTLAGGSGANVLT
d_call: -; v_call: TRBV6-1; clone_size: -; cdr3_aa: ASSEEGLGEVLYEQY
d_call: -; v_call: TRBV4-3; clone_size: -; cdr3_aa: ASSQDLAVSTDTQY
d_call: -; v_call: TRBV6-1; clone_size: few; cdr3_aa: ASSELQPGNTIY
d_call: TRBD2; v_call: TRBV15; clone_size: -; cdr3_aa: ATSTYGLAGGERTNTGELF
d_call: -; v_call: TRBV4-2; clone_size: -; cdr3_aa: ASSQTGTPGNTIY
d_call: TRBD1; v_call: TRBV5-1; clone_size: -; cdr3_aa: ASSPDRGHTEAF
d_call: TRBD2; v_call: TRBV18; clone_size: -; cdr3_aa: ASSPLAGGVDNEQF
d_call: -; v_call: TRBV21-1; clone_size: -; cdr3_aa: ASSKVIGGSLIGQPQH
d_call: TRBD1; v_call: TRBV6-6; clone_size: -; cdr3_aa: ASSITPGQGNTEAF
d_call: TRBD1; v_call: TRBV11-1; clone_size: once; cdr3_aa: ASSLRDSSYEQY
d_call: TRBD1; v_call: TRBV27; clone_size: -; cdr3_aa: ATRMSGTGRETQY
d_call: -; v_call: TRBV7-9; clone_size: -; cdr3_aa: ASSLGRGRRSNQPQH
d_call: TRBD2; v_call: TRBV14; clone_size: -; cdr3_aa: ASSHRDYTAYNEQF
d_call: -; v_call: TRBV10-1; clone_size: -; cdr3_aa: ASSESFIRETGFSGNTIY
d_call: -; v_call: TRBV7-2; clone_size: -; cdr3_aa: ASSSSGLLDSPLH
d_call: TRBD1; v_call: TRBV6-5; clone_size: -; cdr3_aa: ASQRGTGDYEQY
d_call: TRBD1; v_call: TRBV5-4; clone_size: -; cdr3_aa: ASSLLTGGDTGELF
d_call: -; v_call: TRBV30; clone_size: -; cdr3_aa: AWSVGGTEAF
d_call: -; v_call: TRBV5-6; clone_size: -; cdr3_aa: ASSQVGEGLGDTQY
d_call: -; v_call: TRBV20-1; clone_size: -; cdr3_aa: SANRDNEQF
d_call: TRBD1; v_call: TRBV7-9; clone_size: once; cdr3_aa: ASSSDRGSGNTIY
d_call: -; v_call: TRBV10-3; clone_size: -; cdr3_aa: AISESGLNEQF
d_call: TRBD1; v_call: TRBV2; clone_size: -; cdr3_aa: ASSEGRDRITGELF
d_call: TRBD1; v_call: TRBV7-9; clone_size: -; cdr3_aa: ASSQGQGVDPF
d_call: TRBD1; v_call: TRBV30; clone_size: -; cdr3_aa: AWTGQAQETQY
d_call: TRBD2; v_call: TRBV18; clone_size: -; cdr3_aa: ASSIRQLAGDQGTGELF
d_call: -; v_call: TRBV5-6; clone_size: -; cdr3_aa: ASSLSLGAETQY
d_call: -; v_call: TRBV2; clone_size: once; cdr3_aa: ASTIQETQY
d_call: -; v_call: TRBV11-2; clone_size: -; cdr3_aa: ASSLVPGQETQY
d_call: -; v_call: TRBV5-1; clone_size: -; cdr3_aa: ASSRPTAGFGNEKLF
d_call: TRBD1; v_call: TRBV19; clone_size: -; cdr3_aa: ASSRGQGAREQY
d_call: -; v_call: TRBV4-1; clone_size: few; cdr3_aa: ASSRFRAGELF
d_call: -; v_call: TRBV14; clone_size: -; cdr3_aa: ASSPSYNYGYT
d_call: TRBD2; v_call: TRBV25-1; clone_size: once; cdr3_aa: ASSSGLAGVFDTQY
d_call: -; v_call: TRBV6-5; clone_size: -; cdr3_aa: ASSYSYWTVATEAF
d_call: TRBD1; v_call: TRBV9; clone_size: -; cdr3_aa: ASSPQSGDRGQRGGELF
d_call: TRBD1; v_call: TRBV10-3; clone_size: -; cdr3_aa: AISGQGSRYTEAF
d_call: -; v_call: TRBV28; clone_size: -; cdr3_aa: ASSFAGLGGYNEQF
d_call: -; v_call: TRBV28; clone_size: -; cdr3_aa: ASTPASAISYEQY
d_call: TRBD2; v_call: TRBV28; clone_size: -; cdr3_aa: ASSPGTSGGDTQY
d_call: TRBD2; v_call: TRBV10-2; clone_size: -; cdr3_aa: ASSRGSRTGELF